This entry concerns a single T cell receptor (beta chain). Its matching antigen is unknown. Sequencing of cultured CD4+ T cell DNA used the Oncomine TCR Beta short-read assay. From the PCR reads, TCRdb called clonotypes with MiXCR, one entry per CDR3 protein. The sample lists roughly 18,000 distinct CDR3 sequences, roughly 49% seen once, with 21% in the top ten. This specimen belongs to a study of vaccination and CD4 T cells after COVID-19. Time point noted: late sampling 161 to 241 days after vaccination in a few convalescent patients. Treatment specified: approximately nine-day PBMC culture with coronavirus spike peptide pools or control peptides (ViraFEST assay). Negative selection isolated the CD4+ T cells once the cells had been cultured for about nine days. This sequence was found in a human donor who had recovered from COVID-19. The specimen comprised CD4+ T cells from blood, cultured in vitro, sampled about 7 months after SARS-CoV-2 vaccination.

The CDR3 DNA reads as TGTGCCAGCAAAAGGGCTAACCAAGAGACCCAGTACTTC. It codes for CASKRANQETQYF. This sequence joins TRBV7-2 and TRBJ2-5, with D unresolved. Trimming removed 7 bases at V and 0 bases at J, with 9 bases between. Germline V gene lookup returns CDR1 SGHTA and CDR2 FQGNSA. The CDR3 is 13 amino acids.